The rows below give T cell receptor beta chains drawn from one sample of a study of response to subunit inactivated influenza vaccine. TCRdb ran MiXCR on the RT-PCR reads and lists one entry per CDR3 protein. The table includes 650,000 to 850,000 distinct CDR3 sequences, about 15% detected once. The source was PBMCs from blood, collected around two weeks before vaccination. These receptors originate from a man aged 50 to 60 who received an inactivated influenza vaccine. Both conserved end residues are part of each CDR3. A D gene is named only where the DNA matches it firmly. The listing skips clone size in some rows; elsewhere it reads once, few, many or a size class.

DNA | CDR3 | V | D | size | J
TGTGCCACCAGCAAACAGGGACAGGGATTAGGAGATACGCAGTATTTT | CATSKQGQGLGDTQYF | TRBV15 | TRBD1 | few | TRBJ2-3
TGTGCCAGCAGTAGTGAGCTCCGGTATGGCTACACCTTC | CASSSELRYGYTF | TRBV7-9 | . | few | TRBJ1-2
TGCAGTGCTGCCTCGGGACACAACTACGAGCAGTACTTC | CSAASGHNYEQYF | TRBV20-1 | . | few | TRBJ2-7
TGTGCCAGTAGTAAGGGACTAGCCTCCAATGAGCAGTTCTTC | CASSKGLASNEQFF | TRBV19 | TRBD2 | . | TRBJ2-1
TGTGCCACACGAGAGTACACCGGGGAGCTGTTTTTT | CATREYTGELFF | TRBV7-9 | . | few | TRBJ2-2
TGTGCCAGCTCACCAGAAGGCCCCGTGGAGACCCAGTACTTC | CASSPEGPVETQYF | TRBV18 | . | few | TRBJ2-5
TGTGCCAGCAGTTCGACAGGGGGCGCGAGGAACACTGAAGCTTTCTTT | CASSSTGGARNTEAFF | TRBV12-3/TRBV12-4 | TRBD1 | . | TRBJ1-1
TGTGCCAGCAGCTTAACGGACAACACCATATATTTT | CASSLTDNTIYF | TRBV5-6 | . | many | TRBJ1-3
TGTGCCAGCAGCCACAGAGGTCAAGGAAATGAGCAGTTCTTC | CASSHRGQGNEQFF | TRBV3-1 | . | few | TRBJ2-1
TGCAGCGTTGAAGGGCTCAGCTCCTACGAGCAGTACTTC | CSVEGLSSYEQYF | TRBV29-1 | . | few | TRBJ2-7
TGTGCCAGCAGTGAAGTACGGCCCACTGAAGCTTTCTTT | CASSEVRPTEAFF | TRBV6-1 | . | . | TRBJ1-1
TGCAGTGCTAGTAGGGACAGGGGTCTGTTCTTC | CSASRDRGLFF | TRBV20-1 | TRBD1 | . | TRBJ2-1
TGCAGTGTCGCGAGGGGCAATCAGCCCCAGCATTTT | CSVARGNQPQHF | TRBV20-1 | . | . | TRBJ1-5
TGTGCCAGCAGCTTAGCGCCTCTAGCGGGGTTAGATACGCAGTATTTT | CASSLAPLAGLDTQYF | TRBV7-9 | TRBD2 | few | TRBJ2-3
TGCGCCAGCAGCCAAGATCCTGCTAGCGGGAGCTTTCTGAGGAATGAGCAGTTCTTC | CASSQDPASGSFLRNEQFF | TRBV4-3 | TRBD2 | few | TRBJ2-1
TGTGCCAGCAGCCGTGAGGGCCTATACTACGAGCAGTACTTC | CASSREGLYYEQYF | TRBV3-1 | . | . | TRBJ2-7
TGTGCCAGCAGGTACTCAGGTGGTGAAGCTTTCTTT | CASRYSGGEAFF | TRBV12-3/TRBV12-4 | . | few | TRBJ1-1
TGTGCCAGCACCCCAGCGGGGGCCTACGAGCAGTACTTC | CASTPAGAYEQYF | TRBV6-2/TRBV6-3 | TRBD2 | . | TRBJ2-7
TGCGCCAGCAGCCGAAGCGGGGGACAAGGGAATGAGCAGTTCTTC | CASSRSGGQGNEQFF | TRBV5-1 | TRBD2 | few | TRBJ2-1
TGTGCCAGCAGTTTACTGGGACAGGGGAACGAGCAGTACTTC | CASSLLGQGNEQYF | TRBV28 | TRBD1 | few | TRBJ2-7
TGTGCCAGCAGCTTCCGGGGACTTCCTAATGAAAAACTGTTTTTT | CASSFRGLPNEKLFF | TRBV7-8 | . | few | TRBJ1-4
TGTGCCAGCAGCTTAGGGACTAGCGGGGGGCAAGGAGAGACCCAGTACTTC | CASSLGTSGGQGETQYF | TRBV7-2 | TRBD2 | . | TRBJ2-5
TGCGCCAGCAGCGGAAGAGCGGGAGACGCAGATACGCAGTATTTT | CASSGRAGDADTQYF | TRBV5-1 | TRBD2 | many | TRBJ2-3
TGTGCCAGCGAAGGACAGACCTACGAGCAGTACTTC | CASEGQTYEQYF | TRBV6-2/TRBV6-3 | . | many | TRBJ2-7
TGTGCCAGCAGCTTACAGGGGTTAGCGGGGTCCAGTGAGCAGTTCTTC | CASSLQGLAGSSEQFF | TRBV7-2 | TRBD2 | few | TRBJ2-1
TGTGCCAGCACCAAAGAGGGGGGATTAAATTCACCCCTCCACTTT | CASTKEGGLNSPLHF | TRBV12-3/TRBV12-4 | . | many | TRBJ1-6
TGCAGCGTGAGCCTAGCGGCAAGCACCGGGGAGCTGTTTTTT | CSVSLAASTGELFF | TRBV29-1 | TRBD2 | . | TRBJ2-2
TGTGCCAGCAGGGTTGGGGGCTACACCGGGGAGCTGTTTTTT | CASRVGGYTGELFF | TRBV12-3/TRBV12-4 | . | many | TRBJ2-2
TGTGCCAGCAGGACGACAGGGGGGGCACGAAAACTGTTTTTT | CASRTTGGARKLFF | TRBV2 | TRBD1 | . | TRBJ1-4
TGCGCCAGCAGCCAAGAGTGGACTAGCCCCAACAAGCAGTACTTC | CASSQEWTSPNKQYF | TRBV4-3 | TRBD2 | few | TRBJ2-7
TGTGCCAGCAGTGAGCTGTTAGCGGGCAGTGAGCAGTTCTTC | CASSELLAGSEQFF | TRBV2 | TRBD2 | . | TRBJ2-1
TGCAGTGCTAGAGATATGCAGGGGAGGGCAGATACGCAGTATTTT | CSARDMQGRADTQYF | TRBV20-1 | . | . | TRBJ2-3
TGCGCCAGCAGACCCGGGACAGACTCCTACGAGCAGTACTTC | CASRPGTDSYEQYF | TRBV10-2 | TRBD1 | many | TRBJ2-7
TGTGCCAGCAGCTTTACGGGGAACAGCAATCAGCCCCAGCATTTT | CASSFTGNSNQPQHF | TRBV7-2 | . | few | TRBJ1-5
TGTGCCAGCAGCTTAGGGGCGGGGGAGACCCACCGCAATCAGCCCCAGCATTTT | CASSLGAGETHRNQPQHF | TRBV11-2 | . | . | TRBJ1-5
TGTGCCAGCAGCTCGAGACTAGCGGGAGGTTCCGGGGAGCTGTTTTTT | CASSSRLAGGSGELFF | TRBV7-3 | TRBD2 | few | TRBJ2-2
TGCGCCAGCAGCTCGTGGGGCGATGGCTACACCTTC | CASSSWGDGYTF | TRBV5-1 | . | many | TRBJ1-2
TGTGCCAGCAGTTCATCCAGGACTAGCGCCTACGAGCAGTACTTC | CASSSSRTSAYEQYF | TRBV12-3/TRBV12-4 | TRBD2 | many | TRBJ2-7
TGTGCCAGCAGCCCCCAGGGTAATTACGGCTACACCTTC | CASSPQGNYGYTF | TRBV7-2 | . | many | TRBJ1-2
TGTGCCAGCAGCTTAGTACAGTCCTACGAGCAGTACTTC | CASSLVQSYEQYF | TRBV7-9 | . | many | TRBJ2-7
TGTGCCAGCAGCTCCTGGACAGGCCAACTCACAGATACGCAGTATTTT | CASSSWTGQLTDTQYF | TRBV7-6 | TRBD1 | many | TRBJ2-3